This T cell receptor (beta chain) was profiled in a study of cytomegalovirus exposure and HLA in healthy donors. Across the study: Findings of an earlier analysis included about 120 million unique TCR beta sequences from 170 million or so T cells. Around 78 million unique TCRs, all from HLA-typed donors, were included in an early release of the data. Findings and caveats of the study: In a later analysis, productive TCRs from donors in an Asian-associated ancestry cluster reportedly carried fewer N-insertions than the cohort mean.

60 Vbeta and 13 Jbeta primers were used in PCR. This table comes from immunoSEQ multiplex PCR, and its TCRdb copy is limited to in-frame clones, with some not included. The sample has about 200,000 clones; 70% to 80% are singletons. The V segment lost 5 bases and the J segment 2 bases; nucleotides outside the gene matches: 8. The CDR3 length is 15 residues. Germline CDR1 SGHTA, CDR2 FQGNSA. On this clone itself: What it binds is unknown.

This clonotype was obtained from a male donor in good health and CMV-seropositive. The chain employs TRBV7-2 and TRBJ1-2, with TRBD1 matching over 7 bases. The sample taken for sequencing was PBMCs. The CDR3 coding sequence is TGTGCCAGCAGCCCAATGATGACAGGGAACTATGGCTACACCTTC. This gives the protein CASSPMMTGNYGYTF.